Each of the 5 T cell receptor beta chains below was sequenced from the same sample in a study of PD-1 blockade in classical Hodgkin lymphoma. Repertoires were generated with immunoSEQ multiplex PCR, while TCRdb's copy carries only in-frame clones and drops some. This repertoire shows around 99,000 clones, roughly 81% found once; its top ten account for around 17%. Every patient was affected by relapse after autologous stem cell transplantation, while exposure to brentuximab vedotin was not uniform. Sample: peripheral blood mononuclear cells (PBMCs), taken before the second cycle of nivolumab. These receptors were collected from a human donor with classical Hodgkin lymphoma.

This chain links TRBV4-3 with TRBJ2-7; no definite D call. The germline V gene encodes CDR1 LGHNA and CDR2 YSLEER. Trimming left V 0 bases short and J 3 bases short, with 15 bases between. The CDR3 covers 16 residues. The CDR3, as DNA: TGCGCCAGCAGCCAAGAAGTGGGGTCCCATGGCTACGAGCAGTACTTC. Residues: CASSQEVGSHGYEQYF.

This chain links TRBV7-2 with TRBJ2-3, with D unresolved. The germline V gene encodes CDR1 SGHTA and CDR2 FQGNSA. Trimming stripped 1 base from V and 0 bases from J, with 5 bases between. The CDR3 sequence is 14 residues long. For the CDR3, the DNA is TGTGCCAGCAGCTTAGACACCAGCACAGATACGCAGTATTTT. Its protein is CASSLDTSTDTQYF.

This clone was seen once. The CDR3 sequence is CASRATFEQFF. CDR3 nucleotides: TGTGCCAGTAGGGCTACCTTCGAGCAGTTCTTC. The chain couples TRBV19 to TRBJ2-1; D ambiguous. Germline CDR1 LNHDA, CDR2 SQIVND (reference sequence). V was shortened by 6 bases and J by 10 bases, with 10 bases between the two germline ends. CDR3 length equals 11 residues. The whole variable domain, filled in from reference TRBV19 and TRBJ2-1, reads DGGITQSPKYLFRKEGQNVTLSCEQNLNHDAMYWYRQDPGQGLRLIYYSQIVNDFQKGDIAEGYSVSREKKESFPLTVTSAQKNPTAFYLCASRATFEQFFGPGTRLTVL.

CDR3: CASSSTQGISEKLFF. The CDR3 DNA reads TGTGCCAGCAGCTCAACACAGGGGATTTCTGAAAAACTGTTTTTT. The V call is TRBV7-2, the J call TRBJ1-4, with 7 positions matching TRBD1. The CDR3 is made up of 15 amino acids. Germline V gives CDR1 SGHTA, CDR2 FQGNSA. Germline trimming cut 4 bases from V and 7 bases from J; bases unmatched to any gene: 9.

Many counts were recorded for this clone. One end of the junction varies from germline; a read error may be responsible. This chain joins TRBV7-8 and TRBJ1-5, with TRBD1 matching over 10 bases. Germline-derived CDR1 and CDR2 are SGHVS and FQNEAQ. There are 17 residues in the CDR3. For the CDR3, the DNA is TGTGCCAGCAGTTCCACGCCGGGACAGGGGAACAATCAACCCCAGCATTTT. This encodes CASSSTPGQGNNQPQHF.